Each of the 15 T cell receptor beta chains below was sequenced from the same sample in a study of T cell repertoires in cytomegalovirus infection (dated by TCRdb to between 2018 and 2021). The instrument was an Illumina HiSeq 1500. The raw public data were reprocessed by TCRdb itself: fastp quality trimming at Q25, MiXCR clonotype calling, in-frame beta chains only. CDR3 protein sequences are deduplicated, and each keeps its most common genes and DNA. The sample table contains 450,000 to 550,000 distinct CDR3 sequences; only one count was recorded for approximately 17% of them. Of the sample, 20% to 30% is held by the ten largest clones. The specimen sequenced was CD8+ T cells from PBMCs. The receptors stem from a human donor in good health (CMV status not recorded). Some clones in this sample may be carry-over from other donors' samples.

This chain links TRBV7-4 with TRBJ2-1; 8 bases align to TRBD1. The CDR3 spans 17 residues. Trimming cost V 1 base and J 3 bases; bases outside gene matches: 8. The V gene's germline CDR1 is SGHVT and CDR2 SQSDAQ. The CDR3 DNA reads TGTGCCAGCAGCTTAGAGACGGACAGGGTCCACTACAATGAGCAGTTCTTC. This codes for CASSLETDRVHYNEQFF.

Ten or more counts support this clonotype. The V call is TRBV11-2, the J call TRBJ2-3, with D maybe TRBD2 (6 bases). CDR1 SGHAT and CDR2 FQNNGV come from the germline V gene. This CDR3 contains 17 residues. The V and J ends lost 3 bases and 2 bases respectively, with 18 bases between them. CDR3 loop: CASSLGQGAGPTDTQYF. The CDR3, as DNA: TGTGCCAGCAGCTTGGGGCAGGGCGCGGGGCCCACAGATACGCAGTATTTT.

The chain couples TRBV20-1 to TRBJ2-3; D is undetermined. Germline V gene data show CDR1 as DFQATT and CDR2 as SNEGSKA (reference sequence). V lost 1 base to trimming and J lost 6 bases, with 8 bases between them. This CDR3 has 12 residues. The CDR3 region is CSARVAPDTQYF. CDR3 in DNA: TGCAGTGCTAGAGTAGCCCCCGATACGCAGTATTTT.

CDR3 sequence reads: CASSTGLEQYF. The CDR3 bases are TGTGCCAGCAGCACGGGGCTAGAACAGTATTTT. V is TRBV6-5 and J is TRBJ2-3; D tentatively fits TRBD1 or TRBD2 (5 bases each). The germline CDR1 and CDR2 sequences are MNHEY and SVGAGI. The CDR3 contains 11 residues. The germline V and J ends were trimmed by 6 bases and 12 bases, with 13 bases remaining between them.

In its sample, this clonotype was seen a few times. This CDR3 reads CASSQARGKTDTQYF. The DNA for the CDR3 is TGCGCCAGCAGCCAAGCCCGAGGGAAAACAGATACGCAGTATTTT. The chain has TRBV4-1 and TRBJ2-3; tentative D call: TRBD2 (5 bases). Germline CDR1 reads MGHRA; CDR2 reads YSYEKL. Trimming removed 1 base at V and 3 bases at J, with 11 bases between. The CDR3 consists of 15 residues.

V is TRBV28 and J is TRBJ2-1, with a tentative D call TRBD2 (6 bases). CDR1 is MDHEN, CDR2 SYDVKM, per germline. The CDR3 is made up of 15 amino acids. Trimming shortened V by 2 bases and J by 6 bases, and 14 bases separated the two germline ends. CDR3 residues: CASSLAASVSNEQFF. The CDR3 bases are TGTGCCAGCAGTTTAGCGGCTAGCGTGAGCAATGAGCAGTTCTTC.

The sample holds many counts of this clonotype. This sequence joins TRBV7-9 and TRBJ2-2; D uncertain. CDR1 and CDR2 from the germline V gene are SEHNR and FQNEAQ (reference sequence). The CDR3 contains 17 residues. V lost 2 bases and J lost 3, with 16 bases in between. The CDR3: CASSLHTSSGYTGELFF. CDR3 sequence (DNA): TGTGCCAGCAGCTTACATACTTCTTCCGGATACACCGGGGAGCTGTTTTTT.

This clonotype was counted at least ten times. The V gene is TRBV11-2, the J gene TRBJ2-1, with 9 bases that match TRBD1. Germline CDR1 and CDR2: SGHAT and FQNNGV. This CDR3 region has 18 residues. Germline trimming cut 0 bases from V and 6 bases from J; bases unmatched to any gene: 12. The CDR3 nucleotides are TGTGCCAGCAGCTTAGATCCCCGGGGGACAGGGACGGGCAATGAGCAGTTCTTC. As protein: CASSLDPRGTGTGNEQFF.

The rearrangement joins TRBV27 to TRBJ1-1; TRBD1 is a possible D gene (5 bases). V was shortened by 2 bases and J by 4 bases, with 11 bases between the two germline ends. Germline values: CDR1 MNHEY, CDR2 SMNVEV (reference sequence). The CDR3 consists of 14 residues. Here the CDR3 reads CASSLEGQGTEAFF. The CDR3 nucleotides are TGTGCCAGCAGTTTAGAGGGGCAGGGCACTGAAGCTTTCTTT.

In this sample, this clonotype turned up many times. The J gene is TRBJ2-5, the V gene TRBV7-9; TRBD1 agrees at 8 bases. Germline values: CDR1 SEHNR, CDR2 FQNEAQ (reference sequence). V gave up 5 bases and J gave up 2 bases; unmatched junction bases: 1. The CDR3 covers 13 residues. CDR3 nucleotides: TGTGCCAGCAGCCGGACAGGGCAAGAGACCCAGTACTTC. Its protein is CASSRTGQETQYF.

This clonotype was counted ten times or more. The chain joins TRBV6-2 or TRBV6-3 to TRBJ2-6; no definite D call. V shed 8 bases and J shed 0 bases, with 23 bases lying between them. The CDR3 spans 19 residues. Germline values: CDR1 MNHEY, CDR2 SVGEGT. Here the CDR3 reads CASSSNSLGPFSGANVLTF. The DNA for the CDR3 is TGTGCCAGCTCATCTAACTCCCTAGGCCCCTTCTCTGGGGCCAACGTCCTGACTTTC.

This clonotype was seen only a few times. CDR3 loop: CASTRGNGYGYTF. CDR3 nucleotides: TGTGCCAGCACAAGGGGGAACGGCTATGGCTACACCTTC. The chain carries TRBV27 and TRBJ1-2, with a possible D match to TRBD1 (6 bases). This CDR3 has 13 amino acids. Trimming shortened V by 7 bases and J by 4 bases, and 13 bases separated the two germline ends. Germline-derived CDR1 and CDR2 are MNHEY and SMNVEV (reference sequence).

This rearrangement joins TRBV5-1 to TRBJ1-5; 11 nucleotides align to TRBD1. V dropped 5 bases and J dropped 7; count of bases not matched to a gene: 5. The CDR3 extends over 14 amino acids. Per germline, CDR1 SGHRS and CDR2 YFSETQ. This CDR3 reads CASRPRDRGQPQHF. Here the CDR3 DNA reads TGCGCCAGCAGGCCCCGGGACAGGGGGCAGCCCCAGCATTTT. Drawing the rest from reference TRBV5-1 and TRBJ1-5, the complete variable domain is KAGVTQTPRYLIKTRGQQVTLSCSPISGHRSVSWYQQTPGQGLQFLFEYFSETQRNKGNFPGRFSGRQFSNSRSEMNVSTLELGDSALYLCASRPRDRGQPQHFGDGTRLSIL.

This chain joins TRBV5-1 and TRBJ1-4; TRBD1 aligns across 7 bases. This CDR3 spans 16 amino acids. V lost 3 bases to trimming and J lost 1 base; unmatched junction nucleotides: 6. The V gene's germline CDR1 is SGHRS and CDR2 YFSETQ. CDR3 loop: CASSSGTAGTNEKLFF. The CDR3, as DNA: TGCGCCAGCAGCTCTGGGACAGCGGGAACTAATGAAAAACTGTTTTTT.

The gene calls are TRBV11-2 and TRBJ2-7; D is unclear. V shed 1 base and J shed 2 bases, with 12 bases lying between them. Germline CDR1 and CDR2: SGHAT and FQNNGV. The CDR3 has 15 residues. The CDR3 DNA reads TGTGCCAGCAGCTTAGCGACGGAACTCCCCTACGAGCAGTACTTC. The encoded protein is CASSLATELPYEQYF.